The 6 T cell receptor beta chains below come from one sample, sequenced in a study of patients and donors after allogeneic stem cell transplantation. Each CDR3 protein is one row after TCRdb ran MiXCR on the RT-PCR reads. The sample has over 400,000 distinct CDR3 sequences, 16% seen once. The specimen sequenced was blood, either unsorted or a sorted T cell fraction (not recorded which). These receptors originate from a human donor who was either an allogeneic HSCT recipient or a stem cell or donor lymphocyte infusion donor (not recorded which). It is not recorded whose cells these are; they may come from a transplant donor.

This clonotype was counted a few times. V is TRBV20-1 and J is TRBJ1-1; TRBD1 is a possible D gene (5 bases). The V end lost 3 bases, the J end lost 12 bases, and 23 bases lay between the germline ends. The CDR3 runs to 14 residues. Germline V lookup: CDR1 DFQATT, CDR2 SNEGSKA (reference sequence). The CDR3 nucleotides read TGCAGTGCTAGGGATGTGGGTGTCCCCGGGGCGACTTTCTTT. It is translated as CSARDVGVPGATFF.

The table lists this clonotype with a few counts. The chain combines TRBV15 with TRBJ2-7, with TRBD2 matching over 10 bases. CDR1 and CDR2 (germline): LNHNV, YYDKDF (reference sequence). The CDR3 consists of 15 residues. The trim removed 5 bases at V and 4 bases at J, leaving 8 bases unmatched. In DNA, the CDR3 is TGTGCCACCAGCTCCCAGCGGGGGGGGCTATACGAGCAGTACTTC. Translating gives CATSSQRGGLYEQYF.

DNA for the CDR3: TGTGCCAGCAGCTCGACGAGGGAGTCCCAATACTTC. This sequence encodes CASSSTRESQYF. This chain links TRBV5-6 with TRBJ2-7, with D possibly being TRBD2 (5 bases). This CDR3 has 12 residues. V gave up 3 bases and J gave up 13 bases, with 17 bases separating them. Germline V lookup: CDR1 SGHDT, CDR2 YYEEEE.

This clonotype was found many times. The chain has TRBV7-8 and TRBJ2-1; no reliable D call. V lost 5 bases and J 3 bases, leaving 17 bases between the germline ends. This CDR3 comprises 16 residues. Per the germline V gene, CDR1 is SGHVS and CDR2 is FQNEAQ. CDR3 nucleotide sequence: TGTGCCAGCAGCCCACGGCGCAACCGAGTCTACAATGAGCAGTTCTTC. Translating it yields CASSPRRNRVYNEQFF.

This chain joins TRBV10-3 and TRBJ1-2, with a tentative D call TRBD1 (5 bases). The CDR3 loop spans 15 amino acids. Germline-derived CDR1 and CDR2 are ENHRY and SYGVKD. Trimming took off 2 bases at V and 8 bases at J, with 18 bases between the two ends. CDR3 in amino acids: CAISEALLRDQGYTF. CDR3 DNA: TGTGCCATCAGTGAGGCGCTACTGAGGGACCAAGGCTACACCTTC.

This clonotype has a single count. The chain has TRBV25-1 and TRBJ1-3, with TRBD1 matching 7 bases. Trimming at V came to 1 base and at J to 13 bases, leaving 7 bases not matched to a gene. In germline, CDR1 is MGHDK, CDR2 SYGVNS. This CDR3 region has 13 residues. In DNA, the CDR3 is TGTGCCAGCAGTGAATCGGGAGGGGGACAGATATATTTT. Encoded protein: CASSESGGGQIYF.